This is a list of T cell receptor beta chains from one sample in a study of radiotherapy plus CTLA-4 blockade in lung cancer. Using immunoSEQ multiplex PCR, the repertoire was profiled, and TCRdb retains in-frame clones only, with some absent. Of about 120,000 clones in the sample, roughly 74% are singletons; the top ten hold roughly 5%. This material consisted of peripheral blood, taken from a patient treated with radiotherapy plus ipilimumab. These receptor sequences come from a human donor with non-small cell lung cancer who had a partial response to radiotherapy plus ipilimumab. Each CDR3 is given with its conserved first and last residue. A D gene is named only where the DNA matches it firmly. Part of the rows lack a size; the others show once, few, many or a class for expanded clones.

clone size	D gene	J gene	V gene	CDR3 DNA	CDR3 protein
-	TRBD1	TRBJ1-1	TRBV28	TGTGCCAGCAATCCCAGGGGGTGGACTGAAGCTTTCTTT	CASNPRGWTEAFF
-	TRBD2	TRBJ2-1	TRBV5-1	TGCGCCAGCAGCTTGGGGTTAGCGGGAGTCGTTGGCAATGAGCAGTTCTTC	CASSLGLAGVVGNEQFF
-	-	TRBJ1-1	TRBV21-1	TGTGCCAGCAGCTTGGGGGGACAGCCCAACACTGAAGCTTTCTTT	CASSLGGQPNTEAFF
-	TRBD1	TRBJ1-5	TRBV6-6	TGTGCCAGCAGCCTTAAGGGACAGGAGAATCAGCCCCAGCATTTT	CASSLKGQENQPQHF
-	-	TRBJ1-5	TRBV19	TGTGCCAGTAGTATCGTGGGACACAACCTCAATCAGCCCCAGCATTTT	CASSIVGHNLNQPQHF
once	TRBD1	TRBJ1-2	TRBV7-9	TGTGCCAGCAGCCCCGGACAGGGGGCGGAAGGCTACACCTTC	CASSPGQGAEGYTF
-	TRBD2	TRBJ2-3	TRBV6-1	TGTGCCAGCAAAGGGACTATCAGCACAGATACGCAGTATTTT	CASKGTISTDTQYF
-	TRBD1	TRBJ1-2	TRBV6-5	TGTGCCAGCAGGGCTTCAGGGGGCGCGGATGGCTACACCTTC	CASRASGGADGYTF
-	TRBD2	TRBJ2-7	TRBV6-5	TGTGCCGTTCAGAGGAGCGGGAGTACTTACGAGCAGTACTTC	CAVQRSGSTYEQYF
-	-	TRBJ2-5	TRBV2	TGTGCCAGCAATGAGGACCCGGAGGGGACCCAGTACTTC	CASNEDPEGTQYF
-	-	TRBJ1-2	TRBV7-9	TGTGCCAGCAGTTTCACCGGGACATCTTACTATGGCTACACCTTC	CASSFTGTSYYGYTF
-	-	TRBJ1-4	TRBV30	TGTGCCTGGAGCGCCGGGGGGGGGCCCCAACTTTCTAATGAAAAACTGTTTTTT	CAWSAGGGPQLSNEKLFF
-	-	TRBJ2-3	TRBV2	TGTGCCAGCATGGTAGGGGTTAGCACAGATACGCAGTATTTT	CASMVGVSTDTQYF